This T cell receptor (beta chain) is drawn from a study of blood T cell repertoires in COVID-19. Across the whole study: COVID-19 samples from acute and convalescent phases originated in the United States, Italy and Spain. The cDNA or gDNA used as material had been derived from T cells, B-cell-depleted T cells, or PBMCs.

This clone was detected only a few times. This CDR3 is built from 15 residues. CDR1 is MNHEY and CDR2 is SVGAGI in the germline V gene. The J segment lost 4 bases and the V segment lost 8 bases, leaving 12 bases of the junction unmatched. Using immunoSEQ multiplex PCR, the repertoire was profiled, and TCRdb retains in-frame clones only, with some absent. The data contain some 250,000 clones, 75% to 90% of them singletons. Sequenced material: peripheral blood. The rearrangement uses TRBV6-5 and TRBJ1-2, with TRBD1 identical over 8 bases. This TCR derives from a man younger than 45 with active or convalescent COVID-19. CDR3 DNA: TGTGCCAGCCTTGTTAGGACAGGGAGTCCCTATGGCTACACCTTC. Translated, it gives CASLVRTGSPYGYTF.